The T cell receptor (beta chain) described here comes from a study of blood T cell repertoires in COVID-19. Study in general: Specimens from acute and convalescent COVID-19 originated in the United States, Italy and Spain. T cells, B-cell-depleted T cells, or PBMCs provided the cDNA or gDNA that served as material.

In the source study's methods: Scientists estimated how many nucleated cells there were by amplifying reference gene primers. Measured with immunoSEQ multiplex PCR; TCRdb has only the in-frame clones, and not every one. For V, J and clone size, that table is used; D and trimming come from the DNA. The data hold about 47,000 clones, with 68% observed a single time. Germline assignment: CDR1 LGHDT and CDR2 YNNKEL (reference sequence). Germline trimming cut 1 base from V and 5 bases from J; bases unmatched to any gene: 6. The CDR3 sequence is 16 residues long. Sequences were obtained from peripheral blood. This chain uses TRBV3-1 (or the pseudogene TRBV3-2) with TRBJ2-7; 12 nucleotides agree with TRBD1. This receptor was obtained from a woman in her 70s with acute or convalescent COVID-19. CDR3 DNA sequence: TGTGCCAGCAGCCAAGTCGCCGGGACAGGGGGCCACGAGCAGTACTTC. It encodes CASSQVAGTGGHEQYF.